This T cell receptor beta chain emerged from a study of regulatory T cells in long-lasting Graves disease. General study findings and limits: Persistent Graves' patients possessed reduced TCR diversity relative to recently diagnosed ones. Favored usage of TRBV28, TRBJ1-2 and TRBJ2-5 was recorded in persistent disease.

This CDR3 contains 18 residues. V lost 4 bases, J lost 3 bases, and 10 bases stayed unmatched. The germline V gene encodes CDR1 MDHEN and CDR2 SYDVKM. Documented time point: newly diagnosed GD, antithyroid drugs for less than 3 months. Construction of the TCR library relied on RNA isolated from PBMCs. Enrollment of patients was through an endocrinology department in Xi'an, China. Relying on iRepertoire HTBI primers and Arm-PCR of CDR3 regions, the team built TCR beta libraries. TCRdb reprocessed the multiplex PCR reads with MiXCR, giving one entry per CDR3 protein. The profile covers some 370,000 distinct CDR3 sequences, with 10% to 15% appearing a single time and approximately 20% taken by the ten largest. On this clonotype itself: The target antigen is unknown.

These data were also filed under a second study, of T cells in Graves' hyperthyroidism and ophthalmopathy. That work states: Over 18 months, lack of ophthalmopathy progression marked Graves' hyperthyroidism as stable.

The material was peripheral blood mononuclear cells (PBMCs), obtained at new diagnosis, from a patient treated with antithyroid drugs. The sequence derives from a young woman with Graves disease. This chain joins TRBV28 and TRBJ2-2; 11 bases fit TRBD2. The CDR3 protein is CASSSRILAGGYTGELFF. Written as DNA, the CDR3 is TGTGCCAGCAGTTCTCGAATCCTAGCGGGAGGATACACCGGGGAGCTGTTTTTT. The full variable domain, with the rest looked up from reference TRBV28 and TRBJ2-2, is DVKVTQSSRYLVKRTGEKVFLECVQDMDHENMFWYRQDPGLGLRLIYFSYDVKMKEKGDIPEGYSVSREKKERFSLILESASTNQTSMYLCASSSRILAGGYTGELFFGEGSRLTVL.